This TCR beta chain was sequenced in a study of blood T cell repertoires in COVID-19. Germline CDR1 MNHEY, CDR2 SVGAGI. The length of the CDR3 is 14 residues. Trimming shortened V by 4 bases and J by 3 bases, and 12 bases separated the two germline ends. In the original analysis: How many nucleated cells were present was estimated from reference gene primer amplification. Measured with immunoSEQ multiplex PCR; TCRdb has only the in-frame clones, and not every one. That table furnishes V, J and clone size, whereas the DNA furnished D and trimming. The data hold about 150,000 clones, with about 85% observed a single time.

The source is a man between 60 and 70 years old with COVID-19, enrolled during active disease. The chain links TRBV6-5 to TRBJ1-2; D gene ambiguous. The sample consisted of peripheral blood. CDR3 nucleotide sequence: TGTGCCAGCAGTTCCCGGAGTAAGGACTATGGCTACACCTTC. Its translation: CASSSRSKDYGYTF.